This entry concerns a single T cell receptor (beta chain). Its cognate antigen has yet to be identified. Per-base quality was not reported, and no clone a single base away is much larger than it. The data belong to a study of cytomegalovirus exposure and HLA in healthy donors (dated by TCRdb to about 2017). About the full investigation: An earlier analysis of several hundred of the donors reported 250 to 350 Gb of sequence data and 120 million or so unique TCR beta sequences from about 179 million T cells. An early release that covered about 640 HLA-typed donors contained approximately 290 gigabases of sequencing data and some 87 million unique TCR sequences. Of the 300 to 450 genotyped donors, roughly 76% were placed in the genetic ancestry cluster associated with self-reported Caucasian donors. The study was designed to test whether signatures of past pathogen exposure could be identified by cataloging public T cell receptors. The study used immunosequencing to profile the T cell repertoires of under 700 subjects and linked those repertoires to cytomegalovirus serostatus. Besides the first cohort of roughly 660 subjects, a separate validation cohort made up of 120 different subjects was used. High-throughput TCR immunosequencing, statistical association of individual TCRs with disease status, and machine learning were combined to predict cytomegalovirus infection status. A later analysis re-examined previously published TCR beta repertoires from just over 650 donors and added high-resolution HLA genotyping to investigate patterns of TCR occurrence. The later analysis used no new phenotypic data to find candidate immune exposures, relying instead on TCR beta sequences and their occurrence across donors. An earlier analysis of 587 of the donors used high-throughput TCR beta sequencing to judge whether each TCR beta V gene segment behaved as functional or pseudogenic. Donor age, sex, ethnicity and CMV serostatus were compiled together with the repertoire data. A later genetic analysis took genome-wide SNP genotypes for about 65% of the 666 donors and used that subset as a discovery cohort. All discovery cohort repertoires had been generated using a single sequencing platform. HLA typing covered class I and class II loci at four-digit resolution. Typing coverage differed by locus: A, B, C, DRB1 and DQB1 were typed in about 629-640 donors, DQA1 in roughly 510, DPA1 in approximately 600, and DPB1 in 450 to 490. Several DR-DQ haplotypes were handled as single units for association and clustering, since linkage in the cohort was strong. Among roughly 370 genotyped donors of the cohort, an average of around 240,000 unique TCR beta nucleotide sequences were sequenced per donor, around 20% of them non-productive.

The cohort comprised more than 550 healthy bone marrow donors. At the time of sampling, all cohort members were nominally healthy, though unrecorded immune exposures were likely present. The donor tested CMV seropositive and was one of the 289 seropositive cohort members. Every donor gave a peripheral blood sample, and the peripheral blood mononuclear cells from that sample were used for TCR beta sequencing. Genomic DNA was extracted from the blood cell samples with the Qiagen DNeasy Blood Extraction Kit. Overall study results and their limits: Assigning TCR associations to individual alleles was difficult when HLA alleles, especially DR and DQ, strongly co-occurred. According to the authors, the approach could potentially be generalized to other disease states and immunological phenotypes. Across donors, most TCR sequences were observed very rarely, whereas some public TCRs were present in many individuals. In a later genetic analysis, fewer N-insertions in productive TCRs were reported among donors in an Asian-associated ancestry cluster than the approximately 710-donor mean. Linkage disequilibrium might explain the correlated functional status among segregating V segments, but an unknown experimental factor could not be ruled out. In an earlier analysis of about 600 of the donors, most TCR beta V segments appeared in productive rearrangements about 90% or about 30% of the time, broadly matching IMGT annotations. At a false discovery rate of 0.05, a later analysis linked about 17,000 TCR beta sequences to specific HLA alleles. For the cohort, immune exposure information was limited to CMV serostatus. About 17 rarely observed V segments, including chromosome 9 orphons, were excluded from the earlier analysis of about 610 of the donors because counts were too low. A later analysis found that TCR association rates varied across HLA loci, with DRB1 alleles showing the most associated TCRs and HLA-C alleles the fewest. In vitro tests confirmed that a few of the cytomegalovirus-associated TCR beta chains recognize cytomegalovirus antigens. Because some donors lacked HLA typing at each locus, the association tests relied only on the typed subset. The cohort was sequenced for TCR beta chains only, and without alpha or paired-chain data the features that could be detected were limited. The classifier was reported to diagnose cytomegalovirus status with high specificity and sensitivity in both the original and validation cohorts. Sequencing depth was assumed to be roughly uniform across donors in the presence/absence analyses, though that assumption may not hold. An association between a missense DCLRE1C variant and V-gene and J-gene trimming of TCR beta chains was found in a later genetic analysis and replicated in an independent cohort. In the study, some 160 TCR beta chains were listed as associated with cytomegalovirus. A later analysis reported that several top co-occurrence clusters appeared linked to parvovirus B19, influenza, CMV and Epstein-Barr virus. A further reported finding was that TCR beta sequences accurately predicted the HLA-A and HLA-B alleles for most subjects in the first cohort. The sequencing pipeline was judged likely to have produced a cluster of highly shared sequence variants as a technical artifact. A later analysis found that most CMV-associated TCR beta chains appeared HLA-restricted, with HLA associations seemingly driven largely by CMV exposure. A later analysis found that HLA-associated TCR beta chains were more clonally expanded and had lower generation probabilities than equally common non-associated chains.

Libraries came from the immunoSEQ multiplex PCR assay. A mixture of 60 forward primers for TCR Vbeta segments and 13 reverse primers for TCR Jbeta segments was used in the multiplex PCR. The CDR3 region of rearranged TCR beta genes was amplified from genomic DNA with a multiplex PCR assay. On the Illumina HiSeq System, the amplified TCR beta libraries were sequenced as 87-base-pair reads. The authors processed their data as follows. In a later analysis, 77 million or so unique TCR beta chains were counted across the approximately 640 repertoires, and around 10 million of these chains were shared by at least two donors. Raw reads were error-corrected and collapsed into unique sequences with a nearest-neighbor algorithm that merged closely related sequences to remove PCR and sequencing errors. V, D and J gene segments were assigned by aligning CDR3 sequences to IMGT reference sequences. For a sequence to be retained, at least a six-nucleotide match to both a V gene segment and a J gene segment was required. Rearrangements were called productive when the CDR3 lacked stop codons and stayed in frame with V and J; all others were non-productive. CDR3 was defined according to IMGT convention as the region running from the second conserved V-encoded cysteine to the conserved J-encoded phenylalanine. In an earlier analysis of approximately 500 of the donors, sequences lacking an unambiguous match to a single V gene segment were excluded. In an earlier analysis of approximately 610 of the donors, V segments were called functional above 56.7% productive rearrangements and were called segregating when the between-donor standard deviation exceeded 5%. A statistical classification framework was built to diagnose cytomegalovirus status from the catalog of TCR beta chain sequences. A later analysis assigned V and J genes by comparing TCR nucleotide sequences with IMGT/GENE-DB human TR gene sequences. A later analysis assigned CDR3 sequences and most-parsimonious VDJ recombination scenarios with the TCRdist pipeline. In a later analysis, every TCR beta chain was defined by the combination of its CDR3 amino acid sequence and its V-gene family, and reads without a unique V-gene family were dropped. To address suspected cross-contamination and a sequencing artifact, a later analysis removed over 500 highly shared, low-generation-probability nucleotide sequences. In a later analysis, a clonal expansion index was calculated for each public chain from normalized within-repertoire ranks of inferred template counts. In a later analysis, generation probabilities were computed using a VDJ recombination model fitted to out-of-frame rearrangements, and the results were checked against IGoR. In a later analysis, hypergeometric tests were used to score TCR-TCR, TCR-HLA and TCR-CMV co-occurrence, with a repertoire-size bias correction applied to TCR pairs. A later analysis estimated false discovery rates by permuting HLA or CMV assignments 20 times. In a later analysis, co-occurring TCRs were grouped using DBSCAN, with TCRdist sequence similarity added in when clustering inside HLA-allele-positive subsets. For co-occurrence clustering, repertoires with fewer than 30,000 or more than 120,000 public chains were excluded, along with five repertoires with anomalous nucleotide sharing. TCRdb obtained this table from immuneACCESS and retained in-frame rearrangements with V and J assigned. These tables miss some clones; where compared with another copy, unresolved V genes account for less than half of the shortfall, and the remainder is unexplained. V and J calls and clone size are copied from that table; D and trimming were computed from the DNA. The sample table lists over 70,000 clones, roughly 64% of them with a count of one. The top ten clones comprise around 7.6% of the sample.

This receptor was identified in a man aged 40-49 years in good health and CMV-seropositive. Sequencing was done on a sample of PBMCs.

The CDR3 reads CASSRSQGAETEAFF. The DNA is as follows: TGCGCCAGCAGCAGGTCACAGGGGGCAGAGACTGAAGCTTTCTTT. The rearrangement combines TRBV5-1 with TRBJ1-1, and 9 junction bases match TRBD1. Including cysteine and phenylalanine, the CDR3 has 15 amino acids. Solely the CDR3 DNA is kept, with 45 bases framed from the first base. V is trimmed back by 4 bases and J by 5 bases, and the junction contains 9 bases that no gene match accounts for. The germline V gene supplies CDR1 SGHRS and CDR2 YFSETQ.